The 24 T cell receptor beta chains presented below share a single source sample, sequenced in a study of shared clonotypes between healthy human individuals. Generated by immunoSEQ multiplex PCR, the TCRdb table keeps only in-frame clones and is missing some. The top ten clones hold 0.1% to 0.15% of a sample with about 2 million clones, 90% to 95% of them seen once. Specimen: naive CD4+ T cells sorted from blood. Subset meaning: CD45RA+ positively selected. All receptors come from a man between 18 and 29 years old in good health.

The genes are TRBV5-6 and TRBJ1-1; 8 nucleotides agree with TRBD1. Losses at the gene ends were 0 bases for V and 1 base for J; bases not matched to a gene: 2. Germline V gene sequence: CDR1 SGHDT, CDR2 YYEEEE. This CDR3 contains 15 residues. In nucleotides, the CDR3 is TGTGCCAGCAGCTTGGGGACAGGGAGGAACACTGAAGCTTTCTTT. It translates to CASSLGTGRNTEAFF.

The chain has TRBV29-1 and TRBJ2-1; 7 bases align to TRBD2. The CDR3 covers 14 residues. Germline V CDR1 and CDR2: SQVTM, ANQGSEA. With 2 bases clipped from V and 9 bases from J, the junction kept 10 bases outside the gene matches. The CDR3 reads CSVEFGDYFSEQFF. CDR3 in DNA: TGCAGCGTTGAATTCGGGGACTACTTCAGTGAGCAGTTCTTC.

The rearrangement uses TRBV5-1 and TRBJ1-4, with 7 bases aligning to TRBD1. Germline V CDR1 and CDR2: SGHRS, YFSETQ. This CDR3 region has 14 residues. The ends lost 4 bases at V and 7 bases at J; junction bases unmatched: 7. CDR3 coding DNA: TGCGCCAGCAGCCCCGGGGACAGAGTTGAAAAACTGTTTTTT. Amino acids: CASSPGDRVEKLFF.

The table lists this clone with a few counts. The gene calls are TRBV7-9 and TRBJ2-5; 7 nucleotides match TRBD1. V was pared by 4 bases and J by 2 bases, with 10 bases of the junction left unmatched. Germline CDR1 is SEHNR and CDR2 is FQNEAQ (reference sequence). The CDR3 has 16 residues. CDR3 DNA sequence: TGTGCCAGCAGCTCGACAGGGTGGGGATCTCAAGAGACCCAGTACTTC. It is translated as CASSSTGWGSQETQYF.

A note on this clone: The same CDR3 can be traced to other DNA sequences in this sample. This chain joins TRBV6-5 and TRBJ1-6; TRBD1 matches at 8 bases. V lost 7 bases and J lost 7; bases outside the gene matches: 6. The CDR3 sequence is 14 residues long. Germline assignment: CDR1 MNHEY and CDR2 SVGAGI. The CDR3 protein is CASTRTGRNSPLHF. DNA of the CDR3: TGTGCCAGCACTAGGACAGGGCGAAATTCACCCCTCCACTTT.

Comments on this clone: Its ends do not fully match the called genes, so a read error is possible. This CDR3 reads CASRLDSTRTYGYTF. The CDR3 coding sequence is TGCGCCAGCAGATTGGACAGTACCAGGACCTATGGCTACACCTTC. The chain uses TRBV5-1 and TRBJ1-2; TRBD1 might be the D (6 bases). Germline CDR1 is SGHRS and CDR2 is YFSETQ. The CDR3 is 15 amino acids.

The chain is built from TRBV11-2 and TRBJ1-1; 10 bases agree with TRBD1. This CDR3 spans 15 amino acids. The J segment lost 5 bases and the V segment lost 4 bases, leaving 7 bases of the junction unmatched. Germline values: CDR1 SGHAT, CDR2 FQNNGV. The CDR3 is CASSSPGQGRTEAFF. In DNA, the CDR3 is TGTGCCAGCAGCTCTCCGGGACAGGGGAGGACTGAAGCTTTCTTT.

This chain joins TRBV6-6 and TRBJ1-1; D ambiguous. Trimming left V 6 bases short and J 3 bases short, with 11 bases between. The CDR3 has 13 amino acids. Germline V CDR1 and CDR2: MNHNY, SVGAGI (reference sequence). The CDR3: CASRKGKYTEAFF. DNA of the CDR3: TGTGCCAGCAGGAAAGGGAAGTACACTGAAGCTTTCTTT.

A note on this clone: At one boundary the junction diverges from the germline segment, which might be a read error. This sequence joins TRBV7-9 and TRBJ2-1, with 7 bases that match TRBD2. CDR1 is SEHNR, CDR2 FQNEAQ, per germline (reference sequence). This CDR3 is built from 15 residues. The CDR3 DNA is TGTGCCAGCAGCCTAGCGGACATCTCCTACAATGAGCAGTTCTTC. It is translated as CASSLADISYNEQFF. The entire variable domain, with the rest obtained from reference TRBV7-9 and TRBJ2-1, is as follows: DTGVSQNPRHKITKRGQNVTFRCDPISEHNRLYWYRQTLGQGPEFLTYFQNEAQLEKSRLLSDRFSAERPKGSFSTLEIQRTEQGDSAMYLCASSLADISYNEQFFGPGTRLTVL.

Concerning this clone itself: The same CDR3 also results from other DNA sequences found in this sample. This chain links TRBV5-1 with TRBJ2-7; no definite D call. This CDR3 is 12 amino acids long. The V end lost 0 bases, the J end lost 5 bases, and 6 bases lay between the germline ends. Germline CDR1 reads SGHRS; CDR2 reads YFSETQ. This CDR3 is CASSLDRHEQYF. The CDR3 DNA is TGCGCCAGCAGCTTGGACCGGCACGAGCAGTACTTC. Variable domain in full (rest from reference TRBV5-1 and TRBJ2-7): KAGVTQTPRYLIKTRGQQVTLSCSPISGHRSVSWYQQTPGQGLQFLFEYFSETQRNKGNFPGRFSGRQFSNSRSEMNVSTLELGDSALYLCASSLDRHEQYFGPGTRLTVT.

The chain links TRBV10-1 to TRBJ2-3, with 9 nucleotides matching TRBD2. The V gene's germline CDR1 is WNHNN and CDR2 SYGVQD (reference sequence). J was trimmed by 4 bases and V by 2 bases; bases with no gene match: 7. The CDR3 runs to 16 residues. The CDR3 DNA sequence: TGCGCCAGCAGTGAGAGGGCGGGGGGGCCTTCAGATACGCAGTATTTT. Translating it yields CASSERAGGPSDTQYF.

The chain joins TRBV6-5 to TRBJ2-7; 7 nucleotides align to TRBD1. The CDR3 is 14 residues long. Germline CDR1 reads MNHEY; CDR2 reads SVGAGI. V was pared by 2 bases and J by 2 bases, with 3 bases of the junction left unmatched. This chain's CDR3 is CASSYTRGTYEQYF. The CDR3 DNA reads TGTGCCAGCAGTTACACCAGGGGGACCTACGAGCAGTACTTC.

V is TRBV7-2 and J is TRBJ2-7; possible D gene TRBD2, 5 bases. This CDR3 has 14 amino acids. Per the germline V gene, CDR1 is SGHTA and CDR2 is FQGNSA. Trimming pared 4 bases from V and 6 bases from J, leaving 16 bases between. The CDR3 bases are TGTGCCAGCAGCTCAGCCGCCCTTGGAGGCGAGCAGTACTTC. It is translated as CASSSAALGGEQYF.

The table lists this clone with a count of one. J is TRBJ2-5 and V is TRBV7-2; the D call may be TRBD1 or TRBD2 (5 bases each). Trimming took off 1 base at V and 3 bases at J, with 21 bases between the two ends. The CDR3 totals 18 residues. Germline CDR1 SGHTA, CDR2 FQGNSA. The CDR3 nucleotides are TGTGCCAGCAGCTTAGGTGTTCTTTTGGGGACGGAGAAAGAGACCCAGTACTTC. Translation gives CASSLGVLLGTEKETQYF.

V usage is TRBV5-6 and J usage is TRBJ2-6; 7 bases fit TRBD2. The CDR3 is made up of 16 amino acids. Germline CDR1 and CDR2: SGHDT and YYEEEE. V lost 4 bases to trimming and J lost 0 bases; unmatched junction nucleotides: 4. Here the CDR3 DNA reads TGTGCCAGCAGCCCCGCTAGCGGCTCTGGGGCCAACGTCCTGACTTTC. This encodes CASSPASGSGANVLTF.

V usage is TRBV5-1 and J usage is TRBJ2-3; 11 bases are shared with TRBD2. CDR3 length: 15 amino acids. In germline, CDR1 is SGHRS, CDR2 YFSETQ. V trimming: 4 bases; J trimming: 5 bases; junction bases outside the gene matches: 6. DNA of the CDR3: TGCGCCAGCAGCCAGCCGGGACTAGCGGTAGATACGCAGTATTTT. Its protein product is CASSQPGLAVDTQYF.

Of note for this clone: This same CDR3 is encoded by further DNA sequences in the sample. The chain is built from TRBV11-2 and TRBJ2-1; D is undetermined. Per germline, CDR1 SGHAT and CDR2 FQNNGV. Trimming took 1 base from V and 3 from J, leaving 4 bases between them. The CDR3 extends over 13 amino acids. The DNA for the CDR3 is TGTGCCAGCAGCTTAGCACGCTACAATGAGCAGTTCTTC. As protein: CASSLARYNEQFF.

CDR3 in amino acids: CAWSVAPLAETQYF. CDR3 nucleotides: TGTGCCTGGAGTGTCGCCCCGTTGGCGGAGACCCAGTACTTC. This chain joins TRBV30 and TRBJ2-5; D unclear. Trimming removed 0 bases from V and 5 bases from J, with 13 bases in between. The CDR3 totals 14 residues. CDR1 is GTSNPN and CDR2 is SVGIG in the germline V gene (reference sequence).

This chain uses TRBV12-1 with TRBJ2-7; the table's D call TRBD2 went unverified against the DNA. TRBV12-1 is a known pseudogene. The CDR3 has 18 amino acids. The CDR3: CASSGYMGLAGFSYEQYF. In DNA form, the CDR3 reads TGTGCCAGCAGCGGCTATATGGGACTAGCGGGTTTCTCCTACGAGCAGTACTTC.

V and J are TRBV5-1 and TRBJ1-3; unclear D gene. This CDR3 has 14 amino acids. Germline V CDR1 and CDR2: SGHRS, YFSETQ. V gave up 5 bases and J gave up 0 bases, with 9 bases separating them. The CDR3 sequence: CASRTGNSGNTIYF. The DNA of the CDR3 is TGCGCCAGCAGGACGGGAAACTCTGGAAACACCATATATTTT. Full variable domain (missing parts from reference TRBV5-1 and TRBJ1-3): KAGVTQTPRYLIKTRGQQVTLSCSPISGHRSVSWYQQTPGQGLQFLFEYFSETQRNKGNFPGRFSGRQFSNSRSEMNVSTLELGDSALYLCASRTGNSGNTIYFGEGSWLTVV.

The CDR3 sequence is CASSATGVYGYTF. CDR3 nucleotides: TGTGCCAGCAGCGCCACAGGGGTATATGGCTACACCTTC. V gene TRBV2 combines with J gene TRBJ1-2, with 7 nucleotides matching TRBD1. From germline, CDR1 is SNHLY and CDR2 FYNNEI. V lost 6 bases and J lost 5; bases outside the gene matches: 6. The CDR3 totals 13 residues.

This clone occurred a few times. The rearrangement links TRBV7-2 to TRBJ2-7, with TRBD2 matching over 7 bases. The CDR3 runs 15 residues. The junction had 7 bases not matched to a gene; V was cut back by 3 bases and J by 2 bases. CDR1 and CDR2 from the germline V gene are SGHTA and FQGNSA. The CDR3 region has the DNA TGTGCCAGCAGCTTGGCGGGAGTAATAGCCTACGAGCAGTACTTC. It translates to CASSLAGVIAYEQYF.

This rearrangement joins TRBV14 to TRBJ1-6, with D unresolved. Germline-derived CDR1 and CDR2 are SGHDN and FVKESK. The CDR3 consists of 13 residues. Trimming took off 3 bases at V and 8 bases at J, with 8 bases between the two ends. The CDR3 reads CASSQVRYSPLHF. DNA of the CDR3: TGTGCCAGCAGCCAGGTCCGCTATTCACCCCTCCACTTT. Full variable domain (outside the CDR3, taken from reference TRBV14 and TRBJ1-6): EAGVTQFPSHSVIEKGQTVTLRCDPISGHDNLYWYRRVMGKEIKFLLHFVKESKQDESGMPNNRFLAERTGGTYSTLKVQPAELEDSGVYFCASSQVRYSPLHFGNGTRLTVT.

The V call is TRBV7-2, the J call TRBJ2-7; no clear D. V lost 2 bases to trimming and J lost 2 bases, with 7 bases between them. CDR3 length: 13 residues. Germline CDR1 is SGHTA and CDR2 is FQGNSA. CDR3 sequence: CASSLTWTYEQYF. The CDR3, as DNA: TGTGCCAGCAGCTTAACTTGGACCTACGAGCAGTACTTC.